This passage covers 18 T cell receptor beta chains from one sample sequenced in a study of T cell repertoires in cytomegalovirus infection. What these receptors recognize is not known. Using its own MiXCR run on the reads, TCRdb lists one record per CDR3 protein. This sample has approximately 910,000 distinct CDR3 sequences, with approximately 30% found just once. Sequencing used cultured CD8+ T cells from PBMCs, obtained from culture after CMV antigen stimulation. The origin of the receptors is a human donor in good health (CMV status not recorded). Some clones in this sample may be carry-over from other donors' samples.

This clonotype was seen repeatedly, ten times or more. The V and J genes are TRBV7-9 and TRBJ1-2; D is ambiguous. The germline V gene has CDR1 SEHNR and CDR2 FQNEAQ (reference sequence). The CDR3 has 13 residues. Trimming pared 4 bases from V and 0 bases from J, leaving 6 bases between. CDR3 in amino acids: CASSSGSNYGYTF. The CDR3 DNA reads TGTGCCAGCAGCTCTGGATCTAACTATGGCTACACCTTC.

The V call is TRBV15, the J call TRBJ2-2; 7 bases are a match to TRBD1. This CDR3 contains 16 residues. Trimming cost V 0 bases and J 2 bases; bases outside gene matches: 3. Germline V gene lookup returns CDR1 LNHNV and CDR2 YYDKDF (reference sequence). The DNA of the CDR3 is TGTGCCACCAGCAGAGACAGGGGGTACAACACCGGGGAGCTGTTTTTT. This translates into CATSRDRGYNTGELFF.

V usage is TRBV7-9 and J usage is TRBJ2-1, with D uncertain. Per the germline V gene, CDR1 is SEHNR and CDR2 is FQNEAQ (reference sequence). V dropped 4 bases and J dropped 0 bases, with 19 bases sitting between them. The CDR3 contains 18 residues. The CDR3 DNA reads as TGTGCCAGCAGCTACAAACAGAAAACAGACCCCTCCTACAATGAGCAGTTCTTC. Amino acid sequence: CASSYKQKTDPSYNEQFF.

This clonotype was counted at least ten times. The chain recombines TRBV12-3 or TRBV12-4 with TRBJ2-5, with D maybe TRBD1 (6 bases). The CDR3 consists of 15 residues. The germline V and J ends were trimmed by 3 bases and 3 bases, with 14 bases remaining between them. The CDR3 reads CASSFSGTREETQYF. CDR3 in DNA: TGTGCCAGCAGTTTCTCCGGGACACGTGAAGAGACCCAGTACTTC.

The rearrangement uses TRBV12-3 or TRBV12-4 and TRBJ2-7; the D is unclear. Trimming shortened V by 1 base and J by 4 bases, and 8 bases separated the two germline ends. CDR3 length: 13 amino acids. The CDR3 region is CASSLGVEYEQYF. CDR3 in DNA: TGTGCCAGCAGTTTAGGGGTCGAATACGAGCAGTACTTC.

This clonotype was seen a few times. The chain has TRBV6-2 or TRBV6-3 and TRBJ2-3; TRBD1 aligns across 9 bases. V was pared by 8 bases and J by 4 bases, with 16 bases of the junction left unmatched. Germline V lookup: CDR1 MNHEY, CDR2 SVGEGT. The CDR3 is made up of 17 amino acids. CDR3 bases: TGTGCCAGCGAGCCGGGACAGGGACTGTTTGTCGCAGATACGCAGTATTTT. Its protein is CASEPGQGLFVADTQYF.

To note about this clonotype: Mismatch with germline at one junction end may stem from a read error. The chain employs TRBV29-1 and TRBJ2-3; 7 positions agree with TRBD2. Germline CDR1 SQVTM, CDR2 ANQGSEA. The CDR3 covers 14 residues. CDR3 nucleotides: TGCAGCGTCCCTACGGAGACTAGCACAGGTACGCAGTATTTT. Its translation: CSVPTETSTGTQYF.

This clonotype was seen repeatedly, ten times or more. The chain links TRBV7-6 to TRBJ2-5, with D possibly being TRBD1 (6 bases). Germline CDR1 is SGHVS and CDR2 is FNYEAQ. Trimming removed 1 base at V and 1 base at J, with 7 bases between. The CDR3 loop spans 14 amino acids. CDR3 in amino acids: CASSLGGPQETQYF. CDR3 DNA sequence: TGTGCCAGCAGCTTAGGGGGGCCCCAAGAGACCCAGTACTTC.

This chain connects TRBV7-6 to TRBJ2-4; D is perhaps TRBD1 (5 bases). CDR3 length equals 16 residues. Germline V CDR1 and CDR2: SGHVS, FNYEAQ. The V gene lost 2 bases and the J gene lost 0 bases, with 11 bases spanning the gap. Here the CDR3 DNA reads TGTGCCAGCAGCTTAAAGAAGACAGCAGCCAAAAACATTCAGTACTTC. As protein: CASSLKKTAAKNIQYF.

This clonotype was counted only a few times. This chain connects TRBV28 to TRBJ2-7, with unresolved D. V was cut by 4 bases and J by 5 bases, with 18 bases left in between. Germline lookup yields CDR1 MDHEN and CDR2 SYDVKM. The CDR3 covers 15 residues. The CDR3 here is CASSSAPRAIHEQYV. The CDR3 DNA reads TGTGCCAGCAGTTCCGCCCCTCGGGCAATACACGAGCAGTACGTC.

The V and J genes are TRBV29-1 and TRBJ1-2, with TRBD1 identical over 9 bases. Germline values: CDR1 SQVTM, CDR2 ANQGSEA. The V and J ends lost 3 bases and 8 bases, in that order; junction bases with no gene match: 4. The CDR3 covers 12 residues. The DNA of the CDR3 is TGCAGCGTTGAGGGACAGGGTGGAGGCTACACCTTC. Its translation is CSVEGQGGGYTF.

This clonotype has ten or more counts. CDR3 residues: CASSQDRGGNEQFF. CDR3 nucleotide sequence: TGTGCCAGCAGCCAAGACCGGGGGGGCAATGAGCAGTTCTTC. This sequence joins TRBV3-1 and TRBJ2-1; 8 nucleotides agree with TRBD2. Germline assignment: CDR1 LGHDT and CDR2 YNNKEL (reference sequence). This CDR3 spans 14 amino acids. V was pared by 0 bases and J by 6 bases, with 1 base of the junction left unmatched.

This clonotype came up many times. V usage is TRBV29-1 and J usage is TRBJ1-1; no definite D call. The V end lost 4 bases, the J end lost 0 bases, and 15 bases lay between the germline ends. The CDR3 has 15 amino acids. Per the germline V gene, CDR1 is SQVTM and CDR2 is ANQGSEA. This CDR3 reads CSVAPPTWVNTEAFF. The CDR3 region has the DNA TGCAGCGTTGCCCCTCCAACATGGGTGAACACTGAAGCTTTCTTT.

This clonotype was counted a few times. The chain links TRBV20-1 to TRBJ1-2, with D possibly being TRBD1 (5 bases). Germline V CDR1 and CDR2: DFQATT, SNEGSKA (reference sequence). The V end lost 3 bases, the J end lost 4 bases, and 12 bases lay between the germline ends. This CDR3 contains 13 residues. This CDR3 reads CSASGGGSYGYTF. In DNA, the CDR3 is TGCAGTGCTAGCGGCGGGGGTAGCTATGGCTACACCTTC.

Points on this clonotype: This likely comes from a read error, as the CDR3 has no conserved phenylalanine or tryptophan at its end. The chain links TRBV12-3 or TRBV12-4 to TRBJ2-1; D perhaps matches TRBD2 (5 bases). The CDR3 has 16 residues. Trimming pared 5 bases from V and 3 bases from J, leaving 17 bases between. CDR3 sequence: CASSPGGLDFYNEQFS. CDR3 DNA: TGTGCCAGCAGTCCCGGTGGACTTGACTTCTACAATGAGCAGTTCTCC.

The chain recombines TRBV12-3 or TRBV12-4 with TRBJ2-1; the D gene is possibly TRBD2 (6 bases). V dropped 5 bases and J dropped 4 bases, with 12 bases sitting between them. The CDR3 runs 14 residues. The DNA for the CDR3 is TGTGCCAGCAGTGCAGGGACTCCTTACAATGAGCAGTTCTTC. It specifies CASSAGTPYNEQFF.

This rearrangement joins TRBV6-2 or TRBV6-3 to TRBJ1-1; possibly TRBD1 for D (5 bases). Trimming stripped 6 bases from V and 0 bases from J, with 11 bases between. The CDR3 contains 14 residues. In germline, CDR1 is MNHEY, CDR2 SVGEGT. The CDR3 DNA reads TGTGCCAGCAGCCACGACAGCCTGAACACTGAAGCTTTCTTT. It codes for CASSHDSLNTEAFF.

The rearrangement joins TRBV27 to TRBJ2-1, with 9 bases matching TRBD2. Trimming removed 2 bases from V and 5 bases from J; junction bases left unmatched: 4. CDR1 and CDR2 (germline): MNHEY, SMNVEV (reference sequence). This CDR3 contains 15 residues. The chain's CDR3 is CASSLLAGPNNEQFF. Written as DNA, the CDR3 is TGTGCCAGCAGTTTACTAGCGGGGCCGAACAATGAGCAGTTCTTC.